The present T cell receptor (beta chain) was sequenced within a study of tumor-infiltrating lymphocytes in primary liver carcinoma. Whole-study context: Donors had hepatocellular carcinoma or combined HCC and intrahepatic cholangiocarcinoma. Study-wide results and limits: Tumor region pairs shared more overlap than did tumor-adjacent and tumor-blood pairs.

For each extraction, RNA and DNA were obtained together from around 18-30 mg of unsorted bulk tissue. About this clonotype: Its antigen is still unknown. The junction does not match germline at one end; this may be a read error.

Synthesis of TCR beta cDNA was carried out from around 500 ng total RNA with a constant-region primer. It was through three nested multiplex PCR rounds of slightly modified ARM-PCR that TCR beta libraries arose. Running about 11 cycles apiece, the first two PCR rounds relied on TRBV1-TRBV30 forward primers together with a C-beta reverse primer. One entry per CDR3 protein, called by TCRdb with MiXCR from the multiplex PCR reads. The sample consists of roughly 32,000 distinct CDR3 sequences, 71% of them appearing once. The CDR3 runs 13 residues. Germline CDR1 is SQVTM and CDR2 is ANQGSEA. What was sequenced was liver tumor tissue from sampling region 3. Subset reported: tumor region T3, left-lateral pole. This chain links TRBV29-1 with TRBJ2-3; maybe TRBD2 (5 bases). The sequence derives from a woman younger than 45 with primary liver carcinoma and hepatitis B virus infection. The CDR3 DNA is TGCGGCGTTGAAGAGGGAGTGGGGGATACGCAGTATTTT. The encoded protein is CGVEEGVGDTQYF.